One sample yielded the 9 T cell receptor beta chains listed below, sequenced in a study of blood T cells in healthy people across ages (dated by TCRdb to between 2015 and 2017). The library was generated by 5' RACE. The listed sequencing device is Illumina HiSeq 2500. The second PCR ran for roughly 7 to 11 cycles and used a J-beta primer mix along with a sample-barcoded 5' primer. TCRdb reran the public reads through fastp at Q25 and MiXCR, keeping productive beta chains. Rows with a matching CDR3 protein are joined into one entry that keeps the most common DNA and genes. This sample is represented by 600,000 or so distinct CDR3 sequences; roughly 30% of them were singletons. Together, the top ten hold about a sixth of the sample. The sequenced sample consisted of blood. These receptors were collected from a woman of 80 years or more in good health.

A few counts support this clonotype. Possible read error: a much larger clone is one base away. The chain recombines TRBV7-2 with TRBJ2-1, with TRBD2 matching over 9 bases. The J call may be incorrect, as the DNA end agrees better with TRBJ2-7. Germline V lookup: CDR1 SGHTA, CDR2 FQGNSA. This CDR3 has 15 amino acids. CDR3 in amino acids: CASSFSSGGYNEQYF. The CDR3 DNA follows: TGTGCCAGCAGCTTCAGTAGCGGGGGTTACAATGAGCAGTACTTC.

The chain carries TRBV7-8 and TRBJ2-7; 10 bases align to TRBD1. The end of the DNA fits TRBJ2-5 better, so the J call may be wrong. Germline CDR1 SGHVS, CDR2 FQNEAQ. This CDR3 has 14 amino acids. The CDR3, as DNA: TGTGCCTGCTATACGACAGGGGGCTCAGAGACCCAGTACTTC. Translation: CACYTTGGSETQYF.

This clonotype appeared once. Since a much larger clone is just one base distant, this may be a read error. Here the CDR3 reads CAWSVRRQGAYDEQYF. DNA of the CDR3: TGTGCCTGGAGTGTACGACGGCAGGGTGCCTATGATGAGCAGTACTTC. The chain combines TRBV30 with TRBJ2-5, with D perhaps TRBD1 (5 bases). The length of the CDR3 is 16 residues. From germline, CDR1 is GTSNPN and CDR2 SVGIG (reference sequence). V was cut by 0 bases and J by 11 bases, with 25 bases left in between.

In the case of this clonotype: A much bigger clone sits one base away, suggesting this may be a read error. The V call is TRBV20-1, the J call TRBJ1-2; TRBD1 is a possible D gene (5 bases). Germline V lookup: CDR1 DFQATT, CDR2 SNEGSKA (reference sequence). The CDR3 covers 12 residues. The CDR3 nucleotides are TGCAGGGCTAGAGCAGGGACCTATGGCTACACCTTC. It codes for CRARAGTYGYTF.

This clonotype has a count of ten or more. This chain links TRBV3-1 with TRBJ2-4; no definite D call. The germline CDR1 and CDR2 sequences are LGHDT and YNNKEL (reference sequence). Trimming pared 2 bases from V and 0 bases from J, leaving 8 bases between. The CDR3 has 15 residues. The CDR3 loop is CASSQQASAKNIQYF. For the CDR3, the DNA is TGTGCCAGCAGCCAACAAGCATCAGCCAAAAACATTCAGTACTTC.

Ten or more counts support this clonotype. The chain employs TRBV28 and TRBJ1-1; no reliable D call. CDR3 size: 14 residues. Germline V gene lookup returns CDR1 MDHEN and CDR2 SYDVKM. Trimming cost V 3 bases and J 2 bases, with 10 bases left between them. CDR3 protein: CASSLLQTNTEAFF. The CDR3 DNA follows: TGTGCCAGCAGTTTGTTACAAACCAACACTGAAGCTTTCTTT.

With respect to this clonotype: It is likely a read error, because the conserved phenylalanine at the end of the CDR3 is missing. The J gene is TRBJ1-5, the V gene TRBV20-1; 11 bases match TRBD1. Germline loops: CDR1 DFQATT, CDR2 SNEGSKA (reference sequence). The CDR3 is 13 residues long. V trimming: 5 bases; J trimming: 5 bases; junction bases outside the gene matches: 2. CDR3 nucleotide sequence: TGCAGTGCTTTGGGACAGGGGGATCAGCCCCAGCATTTG. Its translation is CSALGQGDQPQHL.

Turning to this clonotype: The junction does not match germline at one end; this may be a read error. The chain recombines TRBV7-9 with TRBJ2-7; 7 bases are a match to TRBD1. The J call is doubtful: the DNA matches TRBJ2-5 better. From germline, CDR1 is SEHNR and CDR2 FQNEAQ (reference sequence). There are 15 residues in the CDR3. CDR3 coding DNA: TGTGCCAGCAGCTCGGTCGGACAGGCCCAAGGGACCCAGTACTTC. It specifies CASSSVGQAQGTQYF.

This clonotype was detected many times. The CDR3 sequence is CASSPSSGQGSNEQFF. Written as DNA, the CDR3 is TGTGCCAGCAGCCCGTCCTCGGGACAGGGCAGCAATGAGCAGTTCTTC. The rearrangement links TRBV9 to TRBJ2-1, with 9 bases lining up with TRBD1. V trimming: 4 bases; J trimming: 6 bases; junction bases outside the gene matches: 11. The CDR3 length is 16 residues. Germline lookup yields CDR1 SGDLS and CDR2 YYNGEE.